The clone carrying this TCR beta chain was seen ten or more times. The antigen is not known. The entry originates in a study of metastatic and nonmetastatic thyroid tumors. Study at large: Malignant and benign thyroid patients had repertoires compared in peripheral blood and tumor or nodule tissue. Broader study findings: In both blood and tumor samples, TCR beta diversity was reported significantly higher for malignant than benign nodules.

How the authors handled the data: The study took CDR3 differences across clinicopathological groups and made a distant-metastasis classifier for papillary thyroid cancer from them. Using MiXCR, TCRdb reanalyzed the PCR reads. What appears here as the V and J calls and clone size reflects TCRdb's work, not the paper's. The repertoire has some 28,000 clones, about a sixth of them found once; the top ten carry around 5%. The CDR3 totals 13 residues. The germline V gene encodes CDR1 SGHRS and CDR2 YFSETQ. V lost 3 bases to trimming and J lost 0 bases, with 6 bases between them. Thyroid surgery was performed in patients who had received no treatment beforehand.

This rearrangement joins TRBV5-1 to TRBJ1-2, with D unclear. Sequencing used blood. This clonotype was obtained from a female donor with papillary thyroid cancer or a benign thyroid nodule (not recorded which). Some clones in this sample may be carry-over from other donors' samples. As DNA, the CDR3 is TGCGCCAGCAGCTCGGGAGCTAACTATGGCTACACCTTC. It translates to CASSSGANYGYTF.